What follows are 4 T cell receptor beta chains derived from one specimen sequenced in a study of control samples from healthy donors and cancer patients (dated by TCRdb to about 2020). The library was produced with the immunoSEQ multiplex PCR assay. Not all clones reach the TCRdb copy of this immuneACCESS table, which keeps in-frame sequences only. Checked studies attribute under half of the gap to unresolved V genes and leave the rest unexplained. The sample contains more than 30,000 clones, around 94% of them found a single time. The ten top clones hold more than 6.5% of the sample. Sequenced input: blood. These receptors all come from a man aged 55 to 70 in good health.

The chain carries TRBV12-3 or TRBV12-4 and TRBJ2-7, with a weak D call TRBD2 (5 bases). The CDR3 consists of 13 residues. V lost 5 bases and J lost 1, with 9 bases in between. DNA for the CDR3: TGTGCCAGCAGTCCGTCGGGGTCCTACGAGCAGTACTTC. Protein: CASSPSGSYEQYF.

The V and J genes are TRBV12-3 or TRBV12-4 and TRBJ1-6; D possibly corresponds to TRBD1 (6 bases). V was cut by 6 bases and J by 6 bases, with 9 bases left in between. The length of the CDR3 is 13 residues. The CDR3: CASRTGVNSPLHF. DNA for the CDR3: TGTGCCAGCAGGACAGGAGTTAATTCACCCCTCCACTTT.

The rearrangement links TRBV7-2 to TRBJ1-1; D is possibly TRBD1 (5 bases). With 5 bases removed from V and 6 bases from J, the gap between germline ends came to 10 bases. The CDR3 has 12 amino acids. The germline gives CDR1 SGHTA, CDR2 FQGNSA. The CDR3 bases are TGTGCCAGCAGCGGGGGGTCTTCTGAAGCTTTCTTT. Encoded protein: CASSGGSSEAFF.

The DNA for the CDR3 is TGTGCCAGCAGTTCGACAGGGGATCGCTACAATGAGCAGTTCTTC. This codes for CASSSTGDRYNEQFF. V gene TRBV6-9 combines with J gene TRBJ2-1; 8 nucleotides line up with TRBD1. There are 15 residues in the CDR3. Per germline, CDR1 MNHGY and CDR2 SVAAGI. With 4 bases clipped from V and 3 bases from J, the junction kept 5 bases outside the gene matches.